The 26 T cell receptor beta chains reported below all come from one sample, sequenced in a study of beta chain features in type 1 diabetes. Points from the study as a whole: TCRB CDR3s from Type 1 diabetes patients were moderately but significantly shorter in all four CD4+ subsets.

Antigen specificity for these receptors is unknown. Expressed TCRB transcripts were sequenced because the isolated RNA had all been reverse transcribed beforehand. This table comes from immunoSEQ multiplex PCR, and its TCRdb copy is limited to in-frame clones, with some not included. The sample has 350,000 to 400,000 clones; about 12% are singletons. Sequencing was done on a sample of naive CD4+ T cells from blood. The receptors here all came from a woman aged 18-29 years with type 1 diabetes.

This clone has a handful of counts. The chain employs TRBV11-1 and TRBJ1-5; D gene ambiguous. Looked up from germline, CDR1 is SGHAT and CDR2 is FQDESV (reference sequence). The V end was cut by 1 base, the J end by 7 bases, with 8 bases between. The CDR3 has 13 residues. This CDR3 reads CASSLGPQQPQHF. In DNA, the CDR3 is TGTGCCAGCAGCTTAGGGCCGCAGCAGCCCCAGCATTTT.

This clone occurred a few times. The chain recombines TRBV18 with TRBJ2-3, with D maybe TRBD1 (5 bases). Germline CDR1 reads KGHSH; CDR2 reads LQKENI. The CDR3 runs to 15 residues. With 3 bases removed from V and 1 base from J, the gap between germline ends came to 11 bases. CDR3 bases: TGTGCCAGCTCACCCTATGAACAGGGCACAGATACGCAGTATTTT. Translated: CASSPYEQGTDTQYF.

In its sample, this clone was seen a few times. The gene calls are TRBV5-4 and TRBJ2-2; 9 bases agree with TRBD2. The CDR3 extends over 15 amino acids. The germline V gene has CDR1 SGHNT and CDR2 YYREEE (reference sequence). J was trimmed by 8 bases and V by 4 bases; bases with no gene match: 9. The CDR3 bases are TGTGCCAGCAGCCCCCCAGCTAGCGGGAATGGGGAGCTGTTTTTT. Translated, it gives CASSPPASGNGELFF.

The sample holds a few counts of this clone. The J gene is TRBJ2-5, the V gene TRBV28; D unclear. Trimming shortened V by 8 bases and J by 6 bases, and 13 bases separated the two germline ends. Germline V lookup: CDR1 MDHEN, CDR2 SYDVKM. This CDR3 has 12 residues. CDR3 nucleotides: TGTGCCAGCTTCCACCGTAGCCAGACCCAGTACTTC. This translates into CASFHRSQTQYF.

This clone was seen only a few times. The V call is TRBV4-1, the J call TRBJ2-5; D is unclear. The CDR3 is made up of 12 amino acids. V dropped 3 bases and J dropped 4 bases, with 6 bases sitting between them. The germline gives CDR1 MGHRA, CDR2 YSYEKL. The CDR3 region has the DNA TGCGCCAGCAGCCACCTAGGAGAGACCCAGTACTTC. Encoded protein: CASSHLGETQYF.

The genes are TRBV18 and TRBJ2-1; no clear D. The CDR3 runs 11 residues. Germline CDR1 is KGHSH and CDR2 is LQKENI. Trimming took 6 bases from V and 9 from J, leaving 9 bases between them. CDR3 loop: CASSTGVEQFF. The CDR3 region has the DNA TGTGCCAGCTCCACGGGTGTTGAGCAGTTCTTC.

This clone came up a few times. The genes are TRBV29-1 and TRBJ1-2; tentatively, D is TRBD1 (6 bases). Germline V gene sequence: CDR1 SQVTM, CDR2 ANQGSEA. The CDR3 has 15 amino acids. Trimming pared 3 bases from V and 4 bases from J, leaving 18 bases between. The CDR3 region is CSVDGDTERTYGYTF. The CDR3 DNA is TGCAGCGTTGACGGGGACACCGAAAGGACCTATGGCTACACCTTC.

The rearrangement links TRBV14 to TRBJ2-3; D is unresolved. V dropped 0 bases and J dropped 0 bases, with 10 bases sitting between them. Germline V CDR1 and CDR2: SGHDN, FVKESK. This CDR3 is 16 amino acids long. The CDR3: CASSQDGGTSTDTQYF. CDR3 DNA sequence: TGTGCCAGCAGCCAAGATGGCGGAACTAGCACAGATACGCAGTATTTT.

This chain connects TRBV9 to TRBJ2-1; 7 bases fit TRBD2. With 3 bases clipped from V and 10 bases from J, the junction kept 7 bases outside the gene matches. The germline V gene encodes CDR1 SGDLS and CDR2 YYNGEE. The CDR3 sequence is 13 residues long. The CDR3 sequence is CASSANVRGEQFF. The CDR3 nucleotides read TGTGCCAGCAGCGCCAACGTGCGGGGGGAGCAGTTCTTC.

This clone was observed a handful of times. The V call is TRBV6-4, the J call TRBJ1-2, with 9 bases that match TRBD1. The CDR3 length is 14 residues. Per germline, CDR1 MRHNA and CDR2 SNTAGT. Trimming at V came to 6 bases and at J to 4 bases, leaving 6 bases not matched to a gene. CDR3 amino acids: CASRQGQGTYGYTF. CDR3 in DNA: TGTGCCAGCAGACAAGGACAGGGGACCTATGGCTACACCTTC.

A few counts support this clone. The chain carries TRBV4-3 and TRBJ1-1, with D perhaps matching TRBD1 (5 bases). The CDR3 is made up of 15 amino acids. Trimming pared 4 bases from V and 5 bases from J, leaving 17 bases between. Germline CDR1 reads LGHNA; CDR2 reads YSLEER. The CDR3 sequence: CASSRQDGRGTEAFF. The CDR3 DNA reads as TGCGCCAGCAGCCGCCAGGACGGGAGGGGAACTGAAGCTTTCTTT.

This clone was seen only a few times. The chain is built from TRBV19 and TRBJ2-2; 13 bases line up with TRBD2. CDR3 length: 18 residues. Germline CDR1 and CDR2: LNHDA and SQIVND (reference sequence). The ends lost 7 bases at V and 0 bases at J; junction bases unmatched: 8. The CDR3 sequence: CASTSTSGRIANTGELFF. The CDR3 coding sequence is TGTGCCAGTACCTCGACTAGCGGGAGGATCGCGAACACCGGGGAGCTGTTTTTT.

This clone was counted between two and nine times. The chain combines TRBV4-2 with TRBJ2-1; 10 bases match TRBD2. This CDR3 spans 16 amino acids. Per the germline V gene, CDR1 is LGHNA and CDR2 is YNFKEQ. V lost 0 bases and J lost 6; bases outside the gene matches: 5. The CDR3 reads CASSQESSGSPNEQFF. CDR3 nucleotides: TGTGCCAGCAGCCAAGAGTCTAGCGGGAGCCCCAATGAGCAGTTCTTC.

This clone showed up just a few times. The V call is TRBV14, the J call TRBJ2-1; 7 nucleotides match TRBD2. This CDR3 is built from 16 residues. Unmatched junction bases numbered 10, after V lost 3 bases and J lost 5 bases. CDR1 SGHDN and CDR2 FVKESK come from the germline V gene. CDR3 sequence reads: CASSQTLGGRNNEQFF. The CDR3 nucleotides read TGTGCCAGCAGCCAGACCTTGGGGGGGAGGAACAATGAGCAGTTCTTC.

This clone was observed a few times. The chain employs TRBV7-2 and TRBJ2-7; D remains ambiguous. Germline CDR1 and CDR2: SGHTA and FQGNSA. The length of the CDR3 is 13 residues. V was shortened by 0 bases and J by 3 bases, with 6 bases between the two germline ends. The DNA for the CDR3 is TGTGCCAGCAGCTTAGCCAGAATCTACGAGCAGTACTTC. This gives the protein CASSLARIYEQYF. Based on the CDR3 plus reference TRBV7-2 and TRBJ2-7, the full variable domain is GAGVSQSPSNKVTEKGKDVELRCDPISGHTALYWYRQSLGQGLEFLIYFQGNSAPDKSGLPSDRFSAERTGGSVSTLTIQRTQQEDSAVYLCASSLARIYEQYFGPGTRLTVT.

The chain uses TRBV6-5 and TRBJ1-1, with D possibly TRBD1 on 6 matching bases. Trimming stripped 2 bases from V and 2 bases from J, with 9 bases between. CDR1 and CDR2 (germline): MNHEY, SVGAGI. The CDR3 contains 14 residues. The chain's CDR3 is CASSYGTTNTEAFF. For the CDR3, the DNA is TGTGCCAGCAGTTACGGGACAACCAACACTGAAGCTTTCTTT.

The V gene is TRBV13, the J gene TRBJ2-1; 7 nucleotides align to TRBD2. V dropped 6 bases and J dropped 7; count of bases not matched to a gene: 9. Germline V gives CDR1 PRHDT, CDR2 FYEKMQ (reference sequence). The CDR3 extends over 14 amino acids. The CDR3 DNA reads as TGTGCCAGCAGGGGGACGAAGCGGGGAAATGAGCAGTTCTTC. It specifies CASRGTKRGNEQFF.

This rearrangement joins TRBV5-1 to TRBJ2-5, with a weak D call TRBD2 (5 bases). The germline gives CDR1 SGHRS, CDR2 YFSETQ. The V end was cut by 5 bases, the J end by 5 bases, with 16 bases between. CDR3 length: 14 residues. CDR3 sequence (DNA): TGCGCCAGCAGAGAACAGTCGTCGGGGGAGACCCAGTACTTC. Protein product: CASREQSSGETQYF.

A few counts support this clone. The V and J genes are TRBV4-2 and TRBJ2-7; TRBD1 matches at 8 bases. Germline CDR1 reads LGHNA; CDR2 reads YNFKEQ. The ends lost 3 bases at V and 3 bases at J; junction bases unmatched: 1. The CDR3 length is 13 residues. CDR3 sequence (DNA): TGTGCCAGCAGCCAGGGGACAGGCTACGAGCAGTACTTC. It translates to CASSQGTGYEQYF.

The chain employs TRBV5-4 and TRBJ2-7, with D perhaps TRBD1 (5 bases). The V end lost 3 bases, the J end lost 1 base, and 8 bases lay between the germline ends. The CDR3 is 13 amino acids. CDR1 is SGHNT, CDR2 YYREEE, per germline (reference sequence). CDR3 loop: CASSSPGSYEQYF. DNA of the CDR3: TGTGCCAGCAGCTCCCCAGGGTCCTACGAGCAGTACTTC.

The CDR3 DNA is TGTGCCAGCCGGACAGGGAACACTGAAGCTTTCTTT. It is translated as CASRTGNTEAFF. This chain connects TRBV2 to TRBJ1-1; 7 bases are a match to TRBD1. The CDR3 contains 12 residues. J was trimmed by 1 base and V by 8 bases; bases with no gene match: 1. Germline V gene lookup returns CDR1 SNHLY and CDR2 FYNNEI.

The chain uses TRBV4-2 and TRBJ2-3; 7 nucleotides align to TRBD2. The CDR3 spans 13 residues. Losses at the gene ends were 0 bases for V and 8 bases for J; bases not matched to a gene: 2. Per the germline V gene, CDR1 is LGHNA and CDR2 is YNFKEQ. Written as DNA, the CDR3 is TGTGCCAGCAGCCAAGAAGAGCGGGGTACGCAGTATTTT. Encoded protein: CASSQEERGTQYF.

The chain recombines TRBV10-3 with TRBJ2-7, with TRBD1 matching over 7 bases. From germline, CDR1 is ENHRY and CDR2 SYGVKD. This CDR3 contains 14 residues. The J segment lost 3 bases and the V segment lost 6 bases, leaving 8 bases of the junction unmatched. The chain's CDR3 is CAISPWQGDYEQYF. The DNA of the CDR3 is TGTGCCATCAGCCCCTGGCAGGGGGACTACGAGCAGTACTTC.

This clone was observed a handful of times. The chain joins TRBV5-6 to TRBJ1-4; D ambiguous. The germline V gene has CDR1 SGHDT and CDR2 YYEEEE. Trimming shortened V by 4 bases and J by 8 bases, and 12 bases separated the two germline ends. The length of the CDR3 is 13 residues. The CDR3 region is CASSPGRGEKLFF. In DNA form, the CDR3 reads TGTGCCAGCAGCCCCGGAAGAGGGGAAAAACTGTTTTTT.

This clone has just a few counts. The chain carries TRBV30 and TRBJ2-7, with D possibly matching TRBD1 (5 bases). V shed 3 bases and J shed 7 bases, with 16 bases lying between them. The CDR3 totals 13 residues. Germline CDR1 and CDR2: GTSNPN and SVGIG (reference sequence). CDR3 nucleotides: TGTGCCTGGAGAATCAGTACAGGAATGGAGCAGTACTTC. Its translation: CAWRISTGMEQYF.

V and J are TRBV2 and TRBJ2-1, with no clear D. With 9 bases removed from V and 2 bases from J, the gap between germline ends came to 5 bases. Germline CDR1 SNHLY, CDR2 FYNNEI. The CDR3 sequence is 11 residues long. The CDR3 is CARAAYNEQFF. CDR3 in DNA: TGTGCCAGGGCTGCCTACAATGAGCAGTTCTTC.